A single TCR beta chain is shown here with its context. In germline, CDR1 is MNHNS, CDR2 SASEGT. V lost 2 bases to trimming and J lost 4 bases, with 12 bases between them. The CDR3 consists of 14 residues. This specimen comes from a study of PD-1 blockade in classical Hodgkin lymphoma. Sequencing used immunoSEQ multiplex PCR; TCRdb keeps in-frame clones, though not all of them. The data show about 97,000 clones, with 65% to 85% seen just once and about 12% held by the top ten. All the patients suffered relapse after autologous stem cell transplantation, and brentuximab vedotin exposure differed. The chain joins TRBV6-1 to TRBJ2-7; tentatively, D is TRBD1 (5 bases). The TCR sequence derives from a human donor with classical Hodgkin lymphoma. The input for sequencing was peripheral blood mononuclear cells (PBMCs), taken at baseline. The CDR3 DNA sequence: TGTGCCAGCAGTGAAAGCGCAGGGCGGTACGAGCAGTACTTC. It specifies CASSESAGRYEQYF.